Sequencing of this TCR beta chain was carried out in a study of T cell repertoires in cytomegalovirus infection. For the study at large: As its CMV epitopes, the study selected recently identified HLA-C-restricted and well-studied HLA-B-restricted targets. CMV infection plus the matching HLA type was flagged by public TCR beta signatures.

TCRdb re-called the reads through MiXCR, storing one row per CDR3 protein. Of 200,000 to 250,000 distinct CDR3 sequences in the sample, 35% to 45% are singletons; the top ten hold more than 50%. This clonotype was detected only once. Its target is not known. Study-wide results and caveats: Cumulative frequency (of public TCR beta family members) identified carriers of CMV plus the relevant HLA. Clonotypes of TCR beta that were HLA-C-restricted and CMV-specific dominated the ex vivo response.

The material sequenced was CD8+ T cells from cultured PBMCs, taken from culture after CMV antigen stimulation. This sequence was found in a human donor in good health (CMV status not recorded). Some clones in this sample may be carry-over from other donors' samples.

The CDR3 region has the DNA TGTGCCAGCAGGGACAGGTTCTCCTACAATGAGCAGTTCTTC. Protein sequence: CASRDRFSYNEQFF. The V call is TRBV27, the J call TRBJ2-1; TRBD1 matches 7 bases. The CDR3 is made up of 14 amino acids. Germline V gene data show CDR1 as MNHEY and CDR2 as SMNVEV (reference sequence). V lost 6 bases to trimming and J lost 0 bases; unmatched junction nucleotides: 2.